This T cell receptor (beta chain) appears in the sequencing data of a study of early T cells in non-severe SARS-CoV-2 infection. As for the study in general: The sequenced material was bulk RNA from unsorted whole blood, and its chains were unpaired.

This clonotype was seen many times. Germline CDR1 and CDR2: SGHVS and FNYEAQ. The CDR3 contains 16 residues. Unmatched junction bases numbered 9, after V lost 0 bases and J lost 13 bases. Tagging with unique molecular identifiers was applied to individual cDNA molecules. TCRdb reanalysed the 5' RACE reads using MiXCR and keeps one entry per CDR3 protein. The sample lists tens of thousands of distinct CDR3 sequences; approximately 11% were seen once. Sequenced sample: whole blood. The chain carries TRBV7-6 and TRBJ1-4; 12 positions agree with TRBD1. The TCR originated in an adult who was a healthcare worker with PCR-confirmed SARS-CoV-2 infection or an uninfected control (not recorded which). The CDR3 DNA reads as TGTGCCAGCAGCTTAGCGCGGGGACAGGGGGCCCGAAGACTGTTTTTT. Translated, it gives CASSLARGQGARRLFF.